This T cell receptor beta chain was found in a study of CD8 T cells in ankylosing spondylitis. V was clipped by 4 bases and J by 5 bases, with 5 bases between them. From germline, CDR1 is SNHLY and CDR2 FYNNEI. This CDR3 region has 11 residues. General study points: In ankylosing spondylitis blood, a motif of eight highly homologous TCR beta variants appeared characteristic. It was reported that disease-linked clones were significantly enriched in matched ankylosing spondylitis synovial fluid.

Using its own MiXCR run on the 5' RACE reads, TCRdb lists one record per CDR3 protein. This table holds some 200,000 distinct CDR3 sequences, roughly 20% found once. This clonotype was counted at least ten times. Its specificity is unknown. Sequenced input: blood, either unsorted or a sorted T cell fraction (not recorded which). The chain employs TRBV2 and TRBJ1-1, with D hard to call. The receptor's source is a male donor under 30 with ankylosing spondylitis or in good health (not recorded which). The CDR3 DNA sequence: TGTGCCAGCAGTGTGATAACTGAAGCTTTCTTT. Amino acid sequence: CASSVITEAFF.